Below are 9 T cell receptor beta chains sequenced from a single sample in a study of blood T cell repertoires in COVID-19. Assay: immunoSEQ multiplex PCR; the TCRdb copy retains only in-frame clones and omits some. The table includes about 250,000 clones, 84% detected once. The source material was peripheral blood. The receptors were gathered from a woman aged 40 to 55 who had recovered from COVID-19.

The CDR3 sequence: CASSSPLTSGEETQYF. The CDR3 nucleotides read TGTGCCAGCAGTTCCCCGTTAACTAGCGGGGAAGAGACCCAGTACTTC. J is TRBJ2-5 and V is TRBV6-5, with 10 bases aligning to TRBD2. Germline loops: CDR1 MNHEY, CDR2 SVGAGI. The CDR3 runs 16 residues. Germline trimming cut 4 bases from V and 3 bases from J; bases unmatched to any gene: 8.

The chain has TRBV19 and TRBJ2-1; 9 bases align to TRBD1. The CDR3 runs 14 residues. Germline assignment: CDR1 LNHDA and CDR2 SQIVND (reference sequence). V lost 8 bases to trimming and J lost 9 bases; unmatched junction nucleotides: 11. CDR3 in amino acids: CASSPGQGRREQFF. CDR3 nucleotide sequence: TGTGCCAGTTCGCCGGGACAGGGAAGGCGTGAGCAGTTCTTC.

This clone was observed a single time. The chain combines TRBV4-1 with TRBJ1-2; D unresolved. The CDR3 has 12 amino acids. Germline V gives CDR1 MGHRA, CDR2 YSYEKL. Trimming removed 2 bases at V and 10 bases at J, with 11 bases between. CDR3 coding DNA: TGCGCCAGCAGCCAATCTGACGGAGTCTACACCTTC. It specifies CASSQSDGVYTF.

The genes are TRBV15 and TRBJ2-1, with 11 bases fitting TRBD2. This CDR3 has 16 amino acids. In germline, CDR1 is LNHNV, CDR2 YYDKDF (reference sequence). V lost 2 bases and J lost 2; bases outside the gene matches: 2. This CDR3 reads CATSRNSGGAYNEQFF. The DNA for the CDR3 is TGTGCCACCAGCAGAAATAGCGGGGGGGCCTACAATGAGCAGTTCTTC.

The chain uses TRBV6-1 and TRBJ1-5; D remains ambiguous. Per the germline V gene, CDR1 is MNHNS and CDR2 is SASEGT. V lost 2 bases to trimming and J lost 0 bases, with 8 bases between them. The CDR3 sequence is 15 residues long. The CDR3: CASSELADSNQPQHF. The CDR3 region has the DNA TGTGCCAGCAGTGAACTGGCGGATAGCAATCAGCCCCAGCATTTT.

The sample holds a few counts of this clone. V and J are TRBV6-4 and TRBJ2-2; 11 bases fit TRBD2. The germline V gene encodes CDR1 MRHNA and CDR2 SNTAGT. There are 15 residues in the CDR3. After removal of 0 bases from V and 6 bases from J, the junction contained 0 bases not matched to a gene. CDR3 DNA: TGTGCCAGCAGTGACTCGACTAGCGGGGCCGGGGAGCTGTTTTTT. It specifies CASSDSTSGAGELFF.

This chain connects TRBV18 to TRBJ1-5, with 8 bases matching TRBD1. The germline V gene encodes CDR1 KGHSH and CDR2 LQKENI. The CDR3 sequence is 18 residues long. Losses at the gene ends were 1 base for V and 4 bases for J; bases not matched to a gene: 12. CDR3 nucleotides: TGTGCCAGCTCACCACAGGGGCTAAACAGGGGGAGAAATCAGCCCCAGCATTTT. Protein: CASSPQGLNRGRNQPQHF.

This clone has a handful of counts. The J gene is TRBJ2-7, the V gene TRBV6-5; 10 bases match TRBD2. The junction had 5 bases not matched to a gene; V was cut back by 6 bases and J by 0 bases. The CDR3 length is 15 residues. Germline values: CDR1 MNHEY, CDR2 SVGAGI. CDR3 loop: CASSFSGGFSYEQYF. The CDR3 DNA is TGTGCCAGCAGCTTTAGCGGGGGGTTCTCCTACGAGCAGTACTTC.

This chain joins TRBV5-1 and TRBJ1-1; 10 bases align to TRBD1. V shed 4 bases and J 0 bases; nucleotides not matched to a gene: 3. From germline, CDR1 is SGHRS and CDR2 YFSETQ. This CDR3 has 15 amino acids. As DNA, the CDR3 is TGCGCCAGCAGCCCGGGACAGGGGATGAACACTGAAGCTTTCTTT. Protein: CASSPGQGMNTEAFF. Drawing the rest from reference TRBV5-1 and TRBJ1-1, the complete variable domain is KAGVTQTPRYLIKTRGQQVTLSCSPISGHRSVSWYQQTPGQGLQFLFEYFSETQRNKGNFPGRFSGRQFSNSRSEMNVSTLELGDSALYLCASSPGQGMNTEAFFGQGTRLTVV.